This entry concerns a single TCR beta chain. No antigen is known for it. This specimen comes from a study of a mutant IDH1 vaccine in newly diagnosed glioma. Study-wide results and caveats: Immune responses induced by vaccination arose in approximately 93% of the patients.

Clones were sequenced by immunoSEQ multiplex PCR, and TCRdb holds only the in-frame ones, with some missing. The data show tens of thousands of clones, around 93% seen once. CDR1 SGDLS and CDR2 YYNGEE come from the germline V gene. The V end was cut by 3 bases, the J end by 0 bases, with 6 bases between. The CDR3 extends over 13 amino acids. Noted time point: week 23, last vaccination. Doses comprised 300 ug of mutant IDH1 20-mer peptide each, plus topical imiquimod. The chain has TRBV9 and TRBJ1-1, with D perhaps TRBD1 (6 bases). The receptor comes from a man between 50 and 59 years old with glioma. The material was PBMCs, obtained from a glioma patient whose treatment included an IDH1 peptide vaccine. The CDR3 loop reads CASSEGVNTEAFF. In DNA, the CDR3 is TGTGCCAGCAGCGAGGGGGTGAACACTGAAGCTTTCTTT. Full variable domain (remainder filled in from reference TRBV9 and TRBJ1-1): DSGVTQTPKHLITATGQRVTLRCSPRSGDLSVYWYQQSLDQGLQFLIQYYNGEERAKGNILERFSAQQFPDLHSELNLSSLELGDSALYFCASSEGVNTEAFFGQGTRLTVV.